This TCR beta chain comes out of a study of blood T cell repertoires in COVID-19. Study context: Material from acute and convalescent COVID-19 was sourced from the United States, Italy and Spain. The analysed material was cDNA or gDNA that came from T cells, B-cell-depleted T cells, or PBMCs.

A few counts support this clone. The repertoire was sequenced with immunoSEQ multiplex PCR; TCRdb's copy has only in-frame clones and lacks some. The data show roughly 120,000 clones, 70% to 90% seen once. This TCR was recovered from a middle-aged man with acute or convalescent COVID-19. Input material: peripheral blood.

The CDR3 DNA follows: TGTGCCAGCAGCCAAGCTCTGACAGGAAATCAGCCCCAGCATTTT. This gives the protein CASSQALTGNQPQHF. This sequence joins TRBV4-2 and TRBJ1-5; D is perhaps TRBD1 (6 bases). The germline V and J ends were trimmed by 1 base and 4 bases, with 11 bases remaining between them. Germline CDR1 is LGHNA and CDR2 is YNFKEQ. The CDR3 totals 15 residues.